This TCR beta chain was recovered during a study of blood T cell repertoires in COVID-19. Across the study: Both acute and convalescent COVID-19 samples were obtained from the United States, Italy and Spain. PBMCs, B-cell-depleted T cells, or T cells provided the cDNA or gDNA that made up the material.

The method was immunoSEQ multiplex PCR; TCRdb's version includes in-frame clones alone and lacks a portion of them. The sample consists of around 360,000 clones, roughly 87% of them appearing once. Before being deemed recovered, Cohort 3 donors had two negative PCRs, clearance, or symptom resolution. Sequencing used PBMCs or T cells enriched from blood (not recorded which). This sequence originates from a woman aged 30 to 39 who had recovered from COVID-19.

CDR3 nucleotides: TGTGCCAGCAGCCCATCCCTAGCGGTTTGGTACGAGCAGTACTTC. Protein: CASSPSLAVWYEQYF. The chain employs TRBV7-2 and TRBJ2-7, with TRBD2 identical over 7 bases. Germline trimming cut 5 bases from V and 4 bases from J; bases unmatched to any gene: 11. Germline V gene sequence: CDR1 SGHTA, CDR2 FQGNSA. The CDR3 totals 15 residues.